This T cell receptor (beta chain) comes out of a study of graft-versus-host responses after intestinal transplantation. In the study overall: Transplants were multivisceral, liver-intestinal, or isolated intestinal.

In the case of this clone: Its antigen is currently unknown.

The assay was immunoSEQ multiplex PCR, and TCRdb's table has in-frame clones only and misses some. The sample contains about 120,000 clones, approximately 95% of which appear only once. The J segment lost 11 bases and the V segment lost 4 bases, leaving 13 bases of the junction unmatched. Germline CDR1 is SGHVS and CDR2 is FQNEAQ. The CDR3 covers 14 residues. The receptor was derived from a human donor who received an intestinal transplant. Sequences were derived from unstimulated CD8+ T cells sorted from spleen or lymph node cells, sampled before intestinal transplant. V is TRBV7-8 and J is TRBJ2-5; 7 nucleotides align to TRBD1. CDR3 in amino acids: CASSSGTVLQEQYF. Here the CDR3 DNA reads TGTGCCAGCAGCTCCGGGACAGTCCTACAGGAGCAGTACTTC.